This T cell receptor beta chain was obtained from a study of cytomegalovirus exposure and HLA in healthy donors. PCR employed 60 Vbeta and 13 Jbeta primers. Using immunoSEQ multiplex PCR, the repertoire was profiled, and TCRdb retains in-frame clones only, with some absent. The data show 110,000 to 150,000 clones, about three quarters seen once. Germline V gene sequence: CDR1 SEHNR, CDR2 FQNEAQ (reference sequence). Deletions cut 4 bases from V and 0 bases from J, with 16 bases between. The CDR3 has 18 amino acids. Study outcomes and limitations: An analysis that was carried out later associated 16,951 TCR beta sequences with HLA alleles at 0.05 false discovery rate.

A word on this clone: Antigen: not known.

This TCR was sampled from a female donor in good health and CMV-seronegative. The sample comprised PBMCs. The chain couples TRBV7-9 to TRBJ2-6; D gene uncertain. The CDR3 DNA reads TGTGCCAGCAGCTCCATCAGACCTACTAACTCTGGGGCCAACGTCCTGACTTTC. Its translation is CASSSIRPTNSGANVLTF.